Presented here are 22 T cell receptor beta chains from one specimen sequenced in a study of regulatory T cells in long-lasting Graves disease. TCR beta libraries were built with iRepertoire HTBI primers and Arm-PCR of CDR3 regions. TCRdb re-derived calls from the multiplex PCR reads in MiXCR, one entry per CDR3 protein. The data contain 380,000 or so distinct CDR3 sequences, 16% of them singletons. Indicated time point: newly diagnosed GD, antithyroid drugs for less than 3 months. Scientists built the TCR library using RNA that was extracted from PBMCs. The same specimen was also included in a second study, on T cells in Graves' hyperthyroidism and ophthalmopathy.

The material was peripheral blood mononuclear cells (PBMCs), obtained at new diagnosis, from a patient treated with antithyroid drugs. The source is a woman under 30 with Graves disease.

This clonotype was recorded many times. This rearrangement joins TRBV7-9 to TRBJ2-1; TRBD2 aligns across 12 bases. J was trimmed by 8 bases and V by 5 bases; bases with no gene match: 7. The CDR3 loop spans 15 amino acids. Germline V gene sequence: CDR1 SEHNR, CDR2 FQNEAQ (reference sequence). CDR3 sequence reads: CASSQETSGRHEQFF. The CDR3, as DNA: TGTGCCAGCAGCCAGGAGACTAGCGGGAGACATGAGCAGTTCTTC.

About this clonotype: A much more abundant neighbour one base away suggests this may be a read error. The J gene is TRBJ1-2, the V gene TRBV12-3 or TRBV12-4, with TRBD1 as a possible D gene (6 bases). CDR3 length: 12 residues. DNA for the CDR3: TGTGCCGGCAGGGACAATAACTATGGCTACACCTTC. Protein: CAGRDNNYGYTF.

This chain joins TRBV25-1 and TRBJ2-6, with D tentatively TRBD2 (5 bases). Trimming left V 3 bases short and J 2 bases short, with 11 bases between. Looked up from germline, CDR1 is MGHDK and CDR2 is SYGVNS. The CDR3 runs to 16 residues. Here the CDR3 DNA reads TGTGCCAGCAGTGATCCGACTATCCCTGGGGCCAACGTCCTGACTTTC. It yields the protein CASSDPTIPGANVLTF.

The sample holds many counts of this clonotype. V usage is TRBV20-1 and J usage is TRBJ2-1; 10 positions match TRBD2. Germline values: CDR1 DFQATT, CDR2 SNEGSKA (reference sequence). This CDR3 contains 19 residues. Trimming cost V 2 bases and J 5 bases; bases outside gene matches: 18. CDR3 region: CSARSRLRLAGWDDNEQFF. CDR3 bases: TGCAGTGCTAGAAGCCGCCTGAGACTAGCGGGCTGGGACGACAATGAGCAGTTCTTC.

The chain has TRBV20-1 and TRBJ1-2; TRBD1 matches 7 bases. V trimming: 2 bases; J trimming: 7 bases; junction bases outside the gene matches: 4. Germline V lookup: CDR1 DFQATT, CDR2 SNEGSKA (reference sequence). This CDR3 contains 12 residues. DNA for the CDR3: TGCAGTGCTAGACAGGGGGAGCTTGGCTACACCTTC. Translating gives CSARQGELGYTF.

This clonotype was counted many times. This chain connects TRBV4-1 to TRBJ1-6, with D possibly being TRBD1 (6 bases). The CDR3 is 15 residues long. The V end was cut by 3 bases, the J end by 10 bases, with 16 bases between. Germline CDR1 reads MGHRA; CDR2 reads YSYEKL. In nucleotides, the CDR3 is TGCGCCAGCAGCCATTCAACAGGGTCTCGGTCACCCCTCCACTTT. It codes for CASSHSTGSRSPLHF.

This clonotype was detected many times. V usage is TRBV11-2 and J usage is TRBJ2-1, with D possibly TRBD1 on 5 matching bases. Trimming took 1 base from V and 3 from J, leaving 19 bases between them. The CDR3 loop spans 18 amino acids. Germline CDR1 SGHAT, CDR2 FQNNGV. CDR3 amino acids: CASSLAPPTVPYYNEQFF. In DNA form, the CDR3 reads TGTGCCAGCAGCTTAGCCCCCCCGACAGTTCCCTACTACAATGAGCAGTTCTTC.

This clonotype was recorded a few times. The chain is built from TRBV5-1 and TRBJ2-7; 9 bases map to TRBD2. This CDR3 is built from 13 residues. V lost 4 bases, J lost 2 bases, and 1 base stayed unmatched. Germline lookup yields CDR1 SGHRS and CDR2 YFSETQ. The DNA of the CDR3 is TGCGCCAGCAGCGCGGGGGGGACCTACGAGCAGTACTTC. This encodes CASSAGGTYEQYF. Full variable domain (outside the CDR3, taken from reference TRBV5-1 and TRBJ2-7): KAGVTQTPRYLIKTRGQQVTLSCSPISGHRSVSWYQQTPGQGLQFLFEYFSETQRNKGNFPGRFSGRQFSNSRSEMNVSTLELGDSALYLCASSAGGTYEQYFGPGTRLTVT.

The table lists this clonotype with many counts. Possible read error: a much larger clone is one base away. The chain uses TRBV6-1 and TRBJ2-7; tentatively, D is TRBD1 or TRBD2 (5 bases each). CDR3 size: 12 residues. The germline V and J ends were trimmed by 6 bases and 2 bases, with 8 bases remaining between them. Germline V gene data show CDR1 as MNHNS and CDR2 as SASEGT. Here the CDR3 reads CASSRGPYEQYF. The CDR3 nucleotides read TGTGCCAGCAGCCGGGGACCCTACGAGCAGTACTTC.

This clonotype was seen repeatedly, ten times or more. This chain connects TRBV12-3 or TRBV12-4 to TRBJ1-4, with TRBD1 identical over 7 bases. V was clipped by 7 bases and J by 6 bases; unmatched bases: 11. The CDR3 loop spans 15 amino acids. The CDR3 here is CASKPRGQAYEKLFF. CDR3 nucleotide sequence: TGTGCCAGCAAACCCCGCGGACAGGCGTATGAAAAACTGTTTTTT.

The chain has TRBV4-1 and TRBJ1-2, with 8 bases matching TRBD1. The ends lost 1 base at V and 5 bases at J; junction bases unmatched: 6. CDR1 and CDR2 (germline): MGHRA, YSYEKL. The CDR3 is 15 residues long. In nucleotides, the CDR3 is TGCGCCAGCAGCCAAGTTACAGGACAGGGATATGGCTACACCTTC. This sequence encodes CASSQVTGQGYGYTF.

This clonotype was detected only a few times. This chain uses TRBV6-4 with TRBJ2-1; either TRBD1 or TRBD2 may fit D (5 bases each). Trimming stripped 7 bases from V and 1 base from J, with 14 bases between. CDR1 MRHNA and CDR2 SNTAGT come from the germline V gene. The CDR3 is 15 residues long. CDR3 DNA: TGTGCCAGCAACGGTTTGGGGGAGTCCTACAATGAGCAGTTCTTC. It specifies CASNGLGESYNEQFF.

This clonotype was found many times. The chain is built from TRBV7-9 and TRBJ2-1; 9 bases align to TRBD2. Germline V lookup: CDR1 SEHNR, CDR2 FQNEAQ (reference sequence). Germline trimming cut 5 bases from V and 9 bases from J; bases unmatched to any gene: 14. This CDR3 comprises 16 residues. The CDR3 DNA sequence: TGTGCCAGCAGCCACCGCGCTGCGGGAGGGACTTCTGAGCAGTTCTTC. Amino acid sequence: CASSHRAAGGTSEQFF.

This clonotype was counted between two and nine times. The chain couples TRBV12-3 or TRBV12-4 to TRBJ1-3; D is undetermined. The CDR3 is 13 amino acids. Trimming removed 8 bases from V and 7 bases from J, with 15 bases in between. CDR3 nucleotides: TGTGCCAGCGGGGTTGCGGGCCCCAACACCATATATTTT. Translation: CASGVAGPNTIYF.

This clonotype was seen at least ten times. The CDR3, as DNA: TGCAGCGTTGAAGATATTGGGGGCGCGGGCGGAGAGACCCAGTACTTC. Translating it yields CSVEDIGGAGGETQYF. The J gene is TRBJ2-5, the V gene TRBV29-1, with TRBD1 as a possible D gene (6 bases). The CDR3 contains 16 residues. V lost 0 bases and J lost 4, with 18 bases in between. Germline CDR1 and CDR2: SQVTM and ANQGSEA.

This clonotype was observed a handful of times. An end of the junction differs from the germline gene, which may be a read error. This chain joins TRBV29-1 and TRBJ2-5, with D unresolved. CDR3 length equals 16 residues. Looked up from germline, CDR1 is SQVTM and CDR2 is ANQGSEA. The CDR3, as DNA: TGCAGCGTTGAAATTGGGGTAGCCTTACTCCAAGGGACCCAGTACTTC. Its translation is CSVEIGVALLQGTQYF.

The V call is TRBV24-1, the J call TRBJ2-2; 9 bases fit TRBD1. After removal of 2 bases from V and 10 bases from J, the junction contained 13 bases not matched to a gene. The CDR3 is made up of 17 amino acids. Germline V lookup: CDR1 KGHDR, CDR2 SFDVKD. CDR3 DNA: TGTGCCACCAGTGATTGGGACAACAGGGGGCTGGCAGCGGAGCTGTTTTTT. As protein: CATSDWDNRGLAAELFF.

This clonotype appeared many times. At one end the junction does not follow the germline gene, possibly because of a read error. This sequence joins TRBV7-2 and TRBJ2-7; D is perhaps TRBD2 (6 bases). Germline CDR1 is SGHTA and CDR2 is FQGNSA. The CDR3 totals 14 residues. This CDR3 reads CASTLTGGSYEQYF. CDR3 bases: TGTGCCAGCACCTTAACCGGGGGATCCTACGAGCAGTACTTC.

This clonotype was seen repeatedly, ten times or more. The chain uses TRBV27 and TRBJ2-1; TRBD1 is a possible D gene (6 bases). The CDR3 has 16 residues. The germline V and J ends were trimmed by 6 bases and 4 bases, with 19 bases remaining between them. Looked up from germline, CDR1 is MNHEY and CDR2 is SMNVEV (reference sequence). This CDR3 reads CASSQNTGLTYNEQFF. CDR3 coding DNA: TGTGCCAGCAGCCAAAACACAGGGCTCACGTACAATGAGCAGTTCTTC.

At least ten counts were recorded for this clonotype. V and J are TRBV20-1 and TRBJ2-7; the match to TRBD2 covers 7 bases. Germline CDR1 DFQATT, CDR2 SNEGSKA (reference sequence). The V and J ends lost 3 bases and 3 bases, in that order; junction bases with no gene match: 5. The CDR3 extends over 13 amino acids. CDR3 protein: CSARGLADYEQYF. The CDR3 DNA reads TGCAGTGCTAGGGGGCTAGCGGACTACGAGCAGTACTTC.

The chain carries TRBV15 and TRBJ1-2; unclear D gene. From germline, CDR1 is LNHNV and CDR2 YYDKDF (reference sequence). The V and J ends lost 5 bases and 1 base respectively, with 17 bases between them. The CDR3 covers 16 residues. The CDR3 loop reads CATSFDGATFNYGYTF. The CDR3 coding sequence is TGTGCCACCAGCTTCGACGGTGCAACATTTAACTATGGCTACACCTTC.

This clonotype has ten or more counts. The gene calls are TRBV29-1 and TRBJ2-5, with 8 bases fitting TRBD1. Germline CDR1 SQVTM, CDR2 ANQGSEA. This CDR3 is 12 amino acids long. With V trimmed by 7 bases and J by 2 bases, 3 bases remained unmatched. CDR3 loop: CSARQGQETQYF. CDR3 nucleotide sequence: TGCAGCGCCCGACAGGGGCAAGAGACCCAGTACTTC.